The rows below give T cell receptor beta chains drawn from one sample of a study of blood T cell repertoires in COVID-19. The table came from immunoSEQ multiplex PCR; TCRdb's copy has only in-frame clones and leaves some out. This table has tens of thousands of clones, more than 70% appearing once. Material: peripheral blood. The receptors were gathered from a man over 45 with acute or convalescent COVID-19. The CDR3 runs from the conserved cysteine through the conserved F or W. The D gene is left open where the match is weak. Clone size is stated in some rows and not others, as once, few, many or a class when expanded.

once,NA,TRBV9,TRBJ1-1,TGTGCCAGCAGCGTATCATTAGATCTGAGGAAGGTGAACACTGAAGCTTTCTTT,CASSVSLDLRKVNTEAFF
NA,TRBD1,TRBV5-1,TRBJ2-2,TGCGCCAGCAGCCGGGACAGGGCTCACGGGGAGCTGTTTTTT,CASSRDRAHGELFF
NA,NA,TRBV5-4,TRBJ1-1,TGTGCCAGCAGCTCCCGGGGGGGGCGAACTGAAGCTTTCTTT,CASSSRGGRTEAFF
NA,TRBD2,TRBV18,TRBJ2-3,TGTGCCAGCTCACCAATTGGAGGGAGGGGAGATACGCAGTATTTT,CASSPIGGRGDTQYF
NA,NA,TRBV19,TRBJ1-1,TGTGCCAGTAGAACCATGGCGGGGCCCACTGAAGCTTTCTTT,CASRTMAGPTEAFF
NA,NA,TRBV10-3,TRBJ2-3,TGTGCCATCAGTGAGAGGTCGGGTGGAGACACAGATACGCAGTATTTT,CAISERSGGDTDTQYF
NA,NA,TRBV5-5,TRBJ2-5,TGTGCCAGCAGCCTTCGGGGGGCAGGGGGCGCTGGAGAGACCCAGTACTTC,CASSLRGAGGAGETQYF
NA,NA,TRBV4-3,TRBJ2-1,TGCGCCAGCAGCCAAGATTACCAGGGCACCTACAATGAGCAGTTCTTC,CASSQDYQGTYNEQFF
NA,NA,TRBV3-1/TRBV3-2,TRBJ2-3,TGTGCCAGCGGTGGACAAGGTGGAGATACGCAGTATTTT,CASGGQGGDTQYF
few,NA,TRBV14,TRBJ1-4,TGTGCCAGCAGCCGTACAGCCACCGGAAAACTGTTTTTT,CASSRTATGKLFF
NA,TRBD2,TRBV11-2,TRBJ2-7,TGTGCCAGCAGCTACGGGACTAGCGGGAGAGCTACATACGAGCAGTACTTC,CASSYGTSGRATYEQYF
once,NA,TRBV5-1,TRBJ1-1,TGCGCCAGCTGGGGAGGGACGAACACTGAAGCTTTCTTT,CASWGGTNTEAFF
NA,NA,TRBV14,TRBJ2-3,TGTGCCAGCGGACTAGGTGGTCAGGGGAAGCAGTATTTT,CASGLGGQGKQYF
NA,NA,TRBV6-5,TRBJ1-2,TGTGCCAGCAGTTACGATGGGGGGTATGGCTACACCTTC,CASSYDGGYGYTF
NA,TRBD2,TRBV11-2,TRBJ2-4,TGTGCCAGCAGCACTCCACTAGCGACGTCTAAAAACATTCAGTACTTC,CASSTPLATSKNIQYF
NA,NA,TRBV4-3,TRBJ1-6,TGCGCCAGCAGCCAGGACAGAAATAATTCACCCCTCCACTTT,CASSQDRNNSPLHF
NA,TRBD2,TRBV7-2,TRBJ2-7,TGTGCCAGCAGCCCCCGACTAGCGGGTAGGTGGTCCTACGAGCAGTACTTC,CASSPRLAGRWSYEQYF
NA,NA,TRBV2,TRBJ1-6,TGTGCCAGCAGTGTTACATATAATTCACCCCTCCACTTT,CASSVTYNSPLHF
NA,TRBD2,TRBV7-9,TRBJ2-5,TGTGCCAGCAGCTTAGTCAGCGGGGGACAACAAGAGACCCAGTACTTC,CASSLVSGGQQETQYF
NA,NA,TRBV5-5,TRBJ1-2,TGTGCCAGCAGCTCCACTACTAACTATGGCTACACCTTC,CASSSTTNYGYTF
NA,NA,TRBV27,TRBJ2-7,TGTGCCAGCAGTTTAAATGTTGGCACCTACGAGCAGTACTTC,CASSLNVGTYEQYF
NA,TRBD1,TRBV6-5,TRBJ1-5,TGTGCCAGCGACAGGGGATATAGCAATCAGCCCCAGCATTTT,CASDRGYSNQPQHF
NA,NA,TRBV3-1/TRBV3-2,TRBJ1-2,TGTGCCAGCAGCCAATGGGCTAATGGCTACACCTTC,CASSQWANGYTF
NA,NA,TRBV9,TRBJ1-3,TGTGCCAGCAGCTTAGGTGTGGGGGGTACTGGAAACACCATATATTTT,CASSLGVGGTGNTIYF
once,NA,TRBV6-6,TRBJ1-5,TGTGCCAGCTCCGGCGGATCCAGTCAGCCCCAGCATTTT,CASSGGSSQPQHF
NA,TRBD1,TRBV19,TRBJ1-2,TGTGCCAGTAGCCGACAGGGATACGGCTACACCTTC,CASSRQGYGYTF
NA,TRBD1,TRBV7-9,TRBJ2-1,TGTGCCAGCAGCTTCGAGGGGGCACGAAATGAGCAGTTCTTC,CASSFEGARNEQFF
NA,TRBD2,TRBV15,TRBJ2-1,TGTGCCACCAACAATCGCGTAGCGGGGGAGCAGTTCTTC,CATNNRVAGEQFF
NA,NA,TRBV6-5,TRBJ2-1,TGTGCCAGCAGTCCCGGGGGTTACGGCGAGCAGTTCTTC,CASSPGGYGEQFF
NA,TRBD1,TRBV25-1,TRBJ1-3,TGTGCCAGCAGCGGGGTTGACAGGGGATCTGGAAACACCATATATTTT,CASSGVDRGSGNTIYF
NA,NA,TRBV12-2,TRBJ2-2,TGTGCAAGTCGCTTAGTAGGGAGGGCGTTGCTAGCGGGGGATAAACGCGGGGAGCTGTTTTTT,CASRLVGRALLAGDKRGELFF
NA,NA,TRBV1,TRBJ2-7,TGCACCAGCAGCCACCCTAGTCCCGGTCTTTGCGAGCAGTACTTC,CTSSHPSPGLCEQYF
NA,NA,TRBV21-1,TRBJ1-1,TGTGCCAGCAGGAGCCTGCCCGGCGACGGGTTACGAAACACTGAAGCTTTCTTT,CASRSLPGDGLRNTEAFF
NA,TRBD1,TRBV20-1,TRBJ2-3,TGCAGTGCAACAGGGGGAGATACGCAGTATTTT,CSATGGDTQYF
NA,TRBD1,TRBV20-1,TRBJ1-1,TGCAGTGCTAGTAGAATCCGGGACAGGGGAGCTGAAGCTTTCTTT,CSASRIRDRGAEAFF
NA,TRBD1,TRBV5-1,TRBJ1-4,TGCGCCAGCAGCCCGACAGGGGGCGATGAAAAACTGTTTTTT,CASSPTGGDEKLFF
once,TRBD2,TRBV5-4,TRBJ2-3,TGTGCCAGCAGAGCGGGAACTAGCACAGATACGCAGTATTTT,CASRAGTSTDTQYF
NA,NA,TRBV5-1,TRBJ2-7,TGCGCCAGCAGCTTGGATACAGGCCCCTACGAGCAGTACTTC,CASSLDTGPYEQYF
NA,TRBD1,TRBV4-1,TRBJ1-5,TGCGCCAGCAGCCAAGTCCCCGGGACAGGGGCCAATCAGCCCCAGCATTTT,CASSQVPGTGANQPQHF
NA,NA,TRBV7-3,TRBJ2-2,TGTGCCAGCAGCTTTACGGGAGCCGGGGAGCTGTTTTTT,CASSFTGAGELFF
NA,TRBD1,TRBV7-2,TRBJ1-5,TGTGCCAGCAGCTTAGGGCAGGGGGAGGCCTCAGTCCAGCATTTT,CASSLGQGEASVQHF
NA,TRBD1,TRBV2,TRBJ2-7,TGTGCCAGCAGCTCCGGGACAGGGTACTACGAGCAGTACTTC,CASSSGTGYYEQYF
NA,NA,TRBV5-6,TRBJ1-2,TGTGCCAGCAGCTTGGTGGCGGTCGCTAACTATGGCTACACCTTC,CASSLVAVANYGYTF
NA,TRBD2,TRBV15,TRBJ2-7,TGTGCCACCAGCAGAGAACCAGCGGGAGTAGGTGAGCAGTACTTC,CATSREPAGVGEQYF
NA,NA,TRBV9,TRBJ1-1,TGTGCCAGCAGCCTAAGCGTGGGGGGGGTTAACACTGAAGCTTTCTTT,CASSLSVGGVNTEAFF
few,TRBD1,TRBV6-1,TRBJ2-2,TGTGCCAGGACCGGGACAGTTAACACCGGGGAGCTGTTTTTT,CARTGTVNTGELFF
NA,TRBD1,TRBV9,TRBJ1-2,TGTGCCAGCAGCCCGGGACAGACTAACTATGGCTACACCTTC,CASSPGQTNYGYTF
NA,TRBD1,TRBV19,TRBJ2-1,TGTGCCAGTAGTACCGGGACAGTAAGTGAGCAGTTCTTC,CASSTGTVSEQFF
once,NA,TRBV2,TRBJ2-5,TGTGCCAGCAGAACCGTGGACTTCGATCCTAAGATGGAGACCCAGTACTTC,CASRTVDFDPKMETQYF
NA,TRBD1,TRBV19,TRBJ1-1,TGTGCCAGTAGTATTAGGGGGCAGAGGAACACTGAAGCTTTCTTT,CASSIRGQRNTEAFF
NA,NA,TRBV7-2,TRBJ1-1,TGTGCCAGTAGACTCCAGCGGAACACTGAAGCTTTCTTT,CASRLQRNTEAFF
NA,NA,TRBV11-2,TRBJ2-7,TGTGCCAGTCGCTTACAGGGCTACGAGCAGTACTTC,CASRLQGYEQYF
few,TRBD1,TRBV2,TRBJ1-6,TGTGCCAGCAGCGGACAGGGAGGTTTGAATTCACCCCTCCACTTT,CASSGQGGLNSPLHF